There are a few counts of the clone carrying this T cell receptor (beta chain). Sequencing relied on a cDNA template that was reverse transcribed from extracted RNA. Clones were sequenced by immunoSEQ multiplex PCR, and TCRdb holds only the in-frame ones, with some missing. The table lists some 120,000 clones, around 50% of them singletons. Individuals with alopecia areata gave both lesional scalp punch biopsies and peripheral blood for collection. The data are from a study of CD8+ T cells in alopecia areata. Trimming took 6 bases from V and 6 from J; bases not matched to a gene: 11. CDR1 is SQVTM and CDR2 is ANQGSEA in the germline V gene. The CDR3 contains 14 residues.

Sequenced sample: NKG2D-low CD8+ T cells sorted from blood. This clonotype was obtained from a human donor with alopecia areata. J is TRBJ2-3 and V is TRBV29-1; 8 nucleotides align to TRBD1. CDR3 protein: CSVMGLAGGDTQYF. CDR3 coding DNA: TGCAGCGTCATGGGCTTGGCAGGGGGCGATACGCAGTATTTT.